The clone carrying this TCR beta chain was seen just once. The antigen is undetermined. Method: immunoSEQ multiplex PCR; TCRdb's copy keeps in-frame clones and lacks some. The table includes some 29,000 clones, roughly four fifths detected once. The data are from a study of CD4 T cells in relation to SARS-CoV-2 and coronaviruses. Trimming stripped 2 bases from V and 9 bases from J, with 17 bases between. Germline V gene data show CDR1 as MGHRA and CDR2 as YSYEKL. This CDR3 has 16 amino acids. The unexposed donors gave CD4+ T cells in about 2011-2019, prior to COVID-19. CD4+ T cells were isolated from the cells after less than 13 days of culture. Testing used SARS-CoV-2 S/N and four cold-coronavirus spikes on unexposed-donor CD4+ T cells, cells permitting.

The chain carries TRBV4-1 and TRBJ1-6; D uncertain. The source material was CD4+ T cells from PBMCs, cultured in vitro. The source of this sequence is a human donor in good health. The CDR3 coding sequence is TGCGCCAGCAGCCAACTAACAGCGGCCGTCGGTTCACCCCTCCACTTT. Amino acid sequence: CASSQLTAAVGSPLHF.